This TCR beta chain was found in a study of technical replicates of blood from a handful of donors. Sequencing used immunoSEQ multiplex PCR; TCRdb keeps in-frame clones, though not all of them. Among about 56,000 clones listed, over 90% were seen once. Trimming removed 7 bases at V and 7 bases at J, with 14 bases between. The germline gives CDR1 LNHDA, CDR2 SQIVND (reference sequence). This CDR3 region has 13 residues. This sequence was found in a human donor in good health. Some clones in this sample may be carry-over from other donors' samples. The genes are TRBV19 and TRBJ2-1; the D gene is possibly TRBD1 (6 bases). The specimen was PBMCs. The chain's CDR3 is CASKRRGVNEQFF. CDR3 bases: TGTGCCAGTAAACGCAGGGGTGTTAATGAGCAGTTCTTC.